The rows below give T cell receptor beta chains drawn from one sample of a study of graft-versus-host responses after intestinal transplantation. Assay used: immunoSEQ multiplex PCR; TCRdb lists only in-frame clones, some missing. The table includes some 96,000 clones, around 90% detected once. The specimen was PBMCs, collected approximately 420 days after intestinal transplant. These receptors were obtained from a human patient who received an intestinal transplant, so some T cells may come from the graft donor. Each CDR3 is given with its conserved first and last residue. Each record gives: V gene, D gene, J gene, clone size, CDR3 DNA, CDR3 protein. A D gene is named only where the DNA matches it firmly. The size of a clone is reported for some rows only, either as once, few or many, or as a class for expanded clones.

v_call: TRBV6-6
d_call: NA
j_call: TRBJ2-7
clone_size: NA
cdr3_nt: TGTGCCACCAGACCACTCCCGGGGTCCTACGAGCAGTACTTC
cdr3_aa: CATRPLPGSYEQYF

v_call: TRBV7-9
d_call: TRBD1
j_call: TRBJ1-2
clone_size: few
cdr3_nt: TGTGCCAGCAGCCGCCAAACGACAGGGATCCTCTTTGGCTACACCTTC
cdr3_aa: CASSRQTTGILFGYTF

v_call: TRBV11-1
d_call: NA
j_call: TRBJ2-7
clone_size: NA
cdr3_nt: TGTGCCAGCAGCTTGGAGGGAAGCGAGCAGTACTTC
cdr3_aa: CASSLEGSEQYF

v_call: TRBV10-2
d_call: NA
j_call: TRBJ1-1
clone_size: few
cdr3_nt: TGCGCCAGCAGTGCGCCCGCTTGGGCAAACACTGAAGCTTTCTTT
cdr3_aa: CASSAPAWANTEAFF

v_call: TRBV9
d_call: NA
j_call: TRBJ1-4
clone_size: NA
cdr3_nt: TGTGCCAGCAGCCCCCAGGACGGGAATGAAAAACTGTTTTTT
cdr3_aa: CASSPQDGNEKLFF

v_call: TRBV6-1
d_call: NA
j_call: TRBJ1-2
clone_size: NA
cdr3_nt: TGTGCCAGCACAGGGAACTATGGCTACACCTTC
cdr3_aa: CASTGNYGYTF

v_call: TRBV19
d_call: NA
j_call: TRBJ2-4
clone_size: NA
cdr3_nt: TGTGCCAGTAGCGTAGGGGGGATTCAGTACTTC
cdr3_aa: CASSVGGIQYF

v_call: TRBV9
d_call: TRBD1
j_call: TRBJ2-7
clone_size: NA
cdr3_nt: TGTGCCAGCAGCCCAGGGGGCAGTAGCTCCTACGAGCAGTACTTC
cdr3_aa: CASSPGGSSSYEQYF

v_call: TRBV5-4
d_call: TRBD1
j_call: TRBJ1-4
clone_size: NA
cdr3_nt: TGTGCCAGCAGCCTGACAGGGGAGGAAAAACTGTTTTTT
cdr3_aa: CASSLTGEEKLFF

v_call: TRBV10-3
d_call: TRBD2
j_call: TRBJ2-3
clone_size: NA
cdr3_nt: TGTGCCATCAGTGGGACTAGCGGGGGCACAGATACGCAGTATTTT
cdr3_aa: CAISGTSGGTDTQYF

v_call: TRBV15
d_call: NA
j_call: TRBJ1-5
clone_size: once
cdr3_nt: TGTGCCACCAGCAGAGATCCTACAGGGCCTCAGCCCCAGCATTTT
cdr3_aa: CATSRDPTGPQPQHF

v_call: TRBV27
d_call: NA
j_call: TRBJ2-7
clone_size: NA
cdr3_nt: TGTGCCAGCGGTATGGCAGTCTCCTACGAGCAGTACTTC
cdr3_aa: CASGMAVSYEQYF

v_call: TRBV4-1
d_call: NA
j_call: TRBJ1-2
clone_size: NA
cdr3_nt: TGCGCCAGCAGCCAATTCTGGGCCAACGAGGGCTACACCTTC
cdr3_aa: CASSQFWANEGYTF

v_call: TRBV13
d_call: TRBD1
j_call: TRBJ1-2
clone_size: NA
cdr3_nt: TGTGCCAGCAGCTGGGACAGAGACTATGGCTACACCTTC
cdr3_aa: CASSWDRDYGYTF

v_call: TRBV5-6
d_call: NA
j_call: TRBJ1-1
clone_size: NA
cdr3_nt: TGTGCCAGCAGCCCGGATGAAACAGGGTCGTTAACTGAAGCTTTCTTT
cdr3_aa: CASSPDETGSLTEAFF

v_call: TRBV4-1
d_call: TRBD2
j_call: TRBJ2-1
clone_size: NA
cdr3_nt: TGCGCCAGCAGCCCAACGACTAGCGGGGGTAGGAATGAGCAGTTCTTC
cdr3_aa: CASSPTTSGGRNEQFF

v_call: TRBV19
d_call: NA
j_call: TRBJ2-7
clone_size: NA
cdr3_nt: TGTGCCAGTAGTATCGTGGGGGGGGCGTCGGGCTACGAGCAGTACTTC
cdr3_aa: CASSIVGGASGYEQYF

v_call: TRBV6-4
d_call: NA
j_call: TRBJ1-4
clone_size: NA
cdr3_nt: TGTGCCAGCAGTGAGGCGGGCAAGACCGAAAAACTGTTTTTT
cdr3_aa: CASSEAGKTEKLFF

v_call: TRBV7-9
d_call: NA
j_call: TRBJ1-1
clone_size: NA
cdr3_nt: TGTGCCAGCGGGGGCACTGAAGCTTTCTTT
cdr3_aa: CASGGTEAFF

v_call: TRBV5-6
d_call: NA
j_call: TRBJ1-6
clone_size: NA
cdr3_nt: TGTGCCAGCAGCTTGTCAGGGCTTGAGTCACCCCTCCACTTT
cdr3_aa: CASSLSGLESPLHF

v_call: TRBV6-1
d_call: NA
j_call: TRBJ2-7
clone_size: NA
cdr3_nt: TGTGCCAGCAGTGAAGTTGGGGGATCTCTCTACGAGCAGTACTTC
cdr3_aa: CASSEVGGSLYEQYF

v_call: TRBV11-1
d_call: NA
j_call: TRBJ2-2
clone_size: NA
cdr3_nt: TGTGCCAGCAGGCTGGACAGGAACACCGGGGAGCTGTTTTTT
cdr3_aa: CASRLDRNTGELFF

v_call: TRBV7-2
d_call: NA
j_call: TRBJ2-5
clone_size: NA
cdr3_nt: TGTGCCAGCAGCTTATCTGGGGGCGACTACGAGACCCAGTACTTC
cdr3_aa: CASSLSGGDYETQYF

v_call: TRBV2
d_call: NA
j_call: TRBJ2-1
clone_size: few
cdr3_nt: TGTGCCAGCAGTGCTCGCGGAGGGGTGGTGAATGAGCAGTTCTTC
cdr3_aa: CASSARGGVVNEQFF

v_call: TRBV6-4
d_call: NA
j_call: TRBJ2-7
clone_size: NA
cdr3_nt: TGTGCCAGCAGCCCAAGACCACGGGACGAGCAGTACTTC
cdr3_aa: CASSPRPRDEQYF

v_call: TRBV6-1
d_call: TRBD1
j_call: TRBJ1-1
clone_size: NA
cdr3_nt: TGTGCCAGCAGGGAACAGGGAGGGGGCCCTGAAGCTTTCTTT
cdr3_aa: CASREQGGGPEAFF

v_call: TRBV10-3
d_call: NA
j_call: TRBJ1-6
clone_size: NA
cdr3_nt: TGTGCCGCCCTCTCCCGTAAGGATTCACCCCTCCACTTT
cdr3_aa: CAALSRKDSPLHF

v_call: TRBV29-1
d_call: NA
j_call: TRBJ2-2
clone_size: once
cdr3_nt: TGCAGCGTTGAAGATGGAGGCCCCGCGGGAACTACCACCGGGGAGCTGTTTTTT
cdr3_aa: CSVEDGGPAGTTTGELFF

v_call: TRBV7-9
d_call: NA
j_call: TRBJ1-6
clone_size: NA
cdr3_nt: TGTGCCAGCAGGGCCGGGGGGCTGACCCGGGACACCAATTCACCCCTCCACTTT
cdr3_aa: CASRAGGLTRDTNSPLHF

v_call: TRBV9
d_call: TRBD1
j_call: TRBJ1-6
clone_size: NA
cdr3_nt: TGTGCCGGCAGGGAGACAGGGGGTGGATCACCCCTCCACTTT
cdr3_aa: CAGRETGGGSPLHF

v_call: TRBV5-6
d_call: NA
j_call: TRBJ2-4
clone_size: NA
cdr3_nt: TGTGCCAGCAGCTTGGGGGACCAAGCGTTCATCCTGGCGGACATTCAGTACTTC
cdr3_aa: CASSLGDQAFILADIQYF

v_call: TRBV9
d_call: TRBD1
j_call: TRBJ2-6
clone_size: NA
cdr3_nt: TGTGCCAGCAGCGTAAGGCGTGGACAGGGTGGGGATTCTACTGGGGCCAACGTCCTGACTTTC
cdr3_aa: CASSVRRGQGGDSTGANVLTF

v_call: TRBV19
d_call: NA
j_call: TRBJ1-5
clone_size: NA
cdr3_nt: TGTGCCAGCAATCGACAGACCAATCAGCCCCAGCATTTT
cdr3_aa: CASNRQTNQPQHF

v_call: TRBV5-1
d_call: TRBD1
j_call: TRBJ2-7
clone_size: NA
cdr3_nt: TGCGCCAGCAGCTTCCTCGGGACAGAATACACCTACGAGCAGTACTTC
cdr3_aa: CASSFLGTEYTYEQYF

v_call: TRBV7-9
d_call: NA
j_call: TRBJ2-3
clone_size: NA
cdr3_nt: TGTGCCAGCAGCTTAACAGATACGCAGTATTTT
cdr3_aa: CASSLTDTQYF